This T cell receptor (beta chain) was profiled in a study of blood T cell repertoires in COVID-19. The ends lost 5 bases at V and 10 bases at J; junction bases unmatched: 6. The germline gives CDR1 SGHVS, CDR2 FNYEAQ. CDR3 length: 13 residues. Original data processing: Estimation of nucleated cell counts relied on the amplification of reference gene primers. Using immunoSEQ multiplex PCR, the repertoire was profiled, and TCRdb retains in-frame clones only, with some absent. The D gene and trimming were derived from the DNA, and the V and J assignments and clone size from that table. The data hold some 300,000 clones, with 90% observed a single time. Enrolment of Seattle patients took place during active infection, and they were followed longitudinally.

Material for sequencing was peripheral blood. This clonotype was obtained from a middle-aged woman with COVID-19, enrolled during active disease. The rearrangement joins TRBV7-6 to TRBJ1-5, with 9 positions matching TRBD1. CDR3 region: CASSPDRGKPQHF. The CDR3 bases are TGTGCCAGCAGCCCGGACAGGGGAAAACCCCAGCATTTT. The full variable domain, rest sourced from reference TRBV7-6 and TRBJ1-5, is GAGVSQSPRYKVTKRGQDVALRCDPISGHVSLYWYRQALGQGPEFLTYFNYEAQQDKSGLPNDRFSAERPEGSISTLTIQRTEQRDSAMYRCASSPDRGKPQHFGDGTRLSIL.